What follows are 18 T cell receptor beta chains derived from one specimen sequenced in a study of blood T cell repertoires in COVID-19. The assay was immunoSEQ multiplex PCR, and TCRdb's table has in-frame clones only and misses some. The sample has under 200,000 clones, roughly four fifths seen once. Specimen: peripheral blood. Every receptor here comes from a woman in her thirties or forties with acute or convalescent COVID-19.

J is TRBJ2-1 and V is TRBV7-9; TRBD2 is a possible D gene (6 bases). CDR1 is SEHNR, CDR2 FQNEAQ, per germline (reference sequence). This CDR3 is built from 11 residues. V was cut by 11 bases and J by 7 bases, with 12 bases left in between. CDR3 loop: CAQGAGNEQFF. In DNA form, the CDR3 reads TGTGCCCAAGGGGCGGGGAATGAGCAGTTCTTC.

The rearrangement uses TRBV4-1 and TRBJ2-7; 7 nucleotides line up with TRBD2. Germline CDR1 and CDR2: MGHRA and YSYEKL. The CDR3 extends over 17 amino acids. V lost 4 bases, J lost 2 bases, and 14 bases stayed unmatched. Here the CDR3 reads CASSRKIGLAATYEQYF. Here the CDR3 DNA reads TGCGCCAGCAGCCGGAAGATAGGCCTAGCGGCCACCTACGAGCAGTACTTC.

This clone was picked up one time. V gene TRBV7-9 combines with J gene TRBJ2-3; TRBD2 aligns across 7 bases. This CDR3 is built from 16 residues. The germline gives CDR1 SEHNR, CDR2 FQNEAQ (reference sequence). The V gene end was trimmed by 4 bases and the J gene end by 6 bases; junction bases not matched to a gene: 13. The CDR3 reads CASSSTGASGADTQYF. The CDR3 nucleotides are TGTGCCAGCAGCTCGACTGGGGCTAGCGGTGCGGATACGCAGTATTTT.

V and J are TRBV9 and TRBJ2-2; the D gene is possibly TRBD1 (6 bases). Trimming stripped 1 base from V and 0 bases from J, with 10 bases between. The CDR3 runs to 16 residues. The germline V gene has CDR1 SGDLS and CDR2 YYNGEE. The CDR3 sequence: CASSVTHRANTGELFF. The CDR3 DNA reads as TGTGCCAGCAGCGTAACCCACAGGGCGAACACCGGGGAGCTGTTTTTT.

This chain connects TRBV7-8 to TRBJ1-1; no clear D gene. CDR3 length equals 13 residues. Germline CDR1 SGHVS, CDR2 FQNEAQ. V was shortened by 3 bases and J by 1 base, with 6 bases between the two germline ends. CDR3 in DNA: TGTGCCAGCAGCTTCGACTGGAACACTGAAGCTTTCTTT. This translates into CASSFDWNTEAFF. The complete variable domain, with remaining parts taken from reference TRBV7-8 and TRBJ1-1, reads GAGVSQSPRYKVAKRGQDVALRCDPISGHVSLFWYQQALGQGPEFLTYFQNEAQLDKSGLPSDRFFAERPEGSVSTLKIQRTQQEDSAVYLCASSFDWNTEAFFGQGTRLTVV.

The rearrangement joins TRBV27 to TRBJ2-2; D unresolved. Trimming removed 4 bases from V and 6 bases from J, with 12 bases in between. The length of the CDR3 is 14 residues. The germline V gene encodes CDR1 MNHEY and CDR2 SMNVEV (reference sequence). CDR3 sequence reads: CASSSFKHPGELFF. In nucleotides, the CDR3 is TGTGCCAGCAGTTCCTTTAAACACCCCGGGGAGCTGTTTTTT.

This clone was detected only a few times. The J gene is TRBJ2-1, the V gene TRBV28; TRBD2 might be the D (6 bases). CDR1 and CDR2 (germline): MDHEN, SYDVKM. CDR3 length equals 13 residues. Trimming pared 3 bases from V and 8 bases from J, leaving 11 bases between. CDR3 sequence reads: CASSLGGKDEQFF. CDR3 in DNA: TGTGCCAGCAGTTTGGGAGGTAAAGATGAGCAGTTCTTC.

V usage is TRBV4-1 and J usage is TRBJ2-7; D is possibly TRBD2 (5 bases). V dropped 0 bases and J dropped 4 bases, with 7 bases sitting between them. The CDR3 spans 13 residues. The germline V gene has CDR1 MGHRA and CDR2 YSYEKL. CDR3 amino acids: CASSQDTRYEQYF. Written as DNA, the CDR3 is TGCGCCAGCAGCCAAGATACTAGATACGAGCAGTACTTC.

This clone came up once. The chain employs TRBV7-8 and TRBJ2-5, with TRBD2 identical over 12 bases. The CDR3 runs 15 residues. V shed 3 bases, J shed 4 bases, and the junction held 3 bases outside the gene matches. Germline CDR1 is SGHVS and CDR2 is FQNEAQ. The CDR3 DNA reads TGTGCCAGCAGCTTTGGACTAGCGGGAAGAGAGACCCAGTACTTC. Translation gives CASSFGLAGRETQYF.

Written as DNA, the CDR3 is TGTGCCAGCAGCTTAGCGCGCGGGCGGGGATTGGATACGCAGTATTTT. It is translated as CASSLARGRGLDTQYF. The rearrangement joins TRBV7-2 to TRBJ2-3, with a tentative D call TRBD2 (6 bases). Trimming took off 0 bases at V and 6 bases at J, with 16 bases between the two ends. The CDR3 runs to 16 residues. Germline V gene lookup returns CDR1 SGHTA and CDR2 FQGNSA.

The genes are TRBV9 and TRBJ1-2; D may be TRBD1 (6 bases). The CDR3 runs to 13 residues. V lost 2 bases, J lost 7 bases, and 12 bases lay in between. CDR1 is SGDLS, CDR2 YYNGEE, per germline. CDR3 DNA sequence: TGTGCCAGCAGCGTCGCGATAGGGGGTGGCTACACCTTC. Amino acid sequence: CASSVAIGGGYTF.

The chain couples TRBV24-1 to TRBJ2-5; TRBD2 might be the D (6 bases). Germline CDR1 is KGHDR and CDR2 is SFDVKD. This CDR3 spans 15 amino acids. Trimming shortened V by 6 bases and J by 1 base, and 14 bases separated the two germline ends. The chain's CDR3 is CATSSVSGAQETQYF. Here the CDR3 DNA reads TGTGCCACCAGTAGTGTTAGCGGAGCCCAAGAGACCCAGTACTTC.

This clone was observed a handful of times. The chain recombines TRBV3-1 (or the pseudogene TRBV3-2) with TRBJ2-3; 7 nucleotides agree with TRBD2. Trimming at V came to 9 bases and at J to 0 bases, leaving 6 bases not matched to a gene. The V gene's germline CDR1 is LGHDT and CDR2 YNNKEL (reference sequence). The CDR3 extends over 14 amino acids. CDR3 protein: CASSGTTSTDTQYF. The CDR3 DNA reads TGTGCCAGTTCCGGGACTACTAGCACAGATACGCAGTATTTT.

The V call is TRBV5-4, the J call TRBJ2-1, with a possible D match to TRBD2 (7 bases). The CDR3 sequence is 17 residues long. Germline assignment: CDR1 SGHNT and CDR2 YYREEE (reference sequence). Trimming cost V 4 bases and J 0 bases, with 17 bases left between them. The CDR3 sequence is CASSGGGQRISYNEQFF. The CDR3, as DNA: TGTGCCAGCAGCGGGGGGGGACAAAGGATCTCCTACAATGAGCAGTTCTTC.

The V gene is TRBV5-4, the J gene TRBJ1-2, with 8 nucleotides matching TRBD1. This CDR3 is built from 13 residues. Germline CDR1 is SGHNT and CDR2 is YYREEE (reference sequence). The V segment lost 4 bases and the J segment 7 bases; nucleotides outside the gene matches: 6. The CDR3 spells CASSPQGAGGYTF. In nucleotides, the CDR3 is TGTGCCAGCAGCCCGCAGGGGGCAGGTGGCTACACCTTC.

The chain uses TRBV5-1 and TRBJ1-2; possibly TRBD1 for D (6 bases). Trimming stripped 3 bases from V and 6 bases from J, with 27 bases between. CDR1 is SGHRS and CDR2 is YFSETQ in the germline V gene. The CDR3 spans 18 residues. The DNA of the CDR3 is TGCGCCAGCAGCTCTTACCCAGAACTTAGGACAGTTAATCATGGCTACACCTTC. Translated, it gives CASSSYPELRTVNHGYTF.

V and J are TRBV5-4 and TRBJ1-4; 11 bases are a match to TRBD1. Germline CDR1 reads SGHNT; CDR2 reads YYREEE (reference sequence). V lost 4 bases to trimming and J lost 6 bases; unmatched junction nucleotides: 5. The CDR3 is 15 residues long. As DNA, the CDR3 is TGTGCCAGCAGCGTTGGACAGGGGGCTTATGAAAAACTGTTTTTT. Residues: CASSVGQGAYEKLFF.

The rearrangement links TRBV10-3 to TRBJ1-6; TRBD1 matches 8 bases. Germline CDR1 reads ENHRY; CDR2 reads SYGVKD. The ends lost 3 bases at V and 7 bases at J; junction bases unmatched: 2. This CDR3 is 14 amino acids long. The DNA of the CDR3 is TGTGCCATCAGTGAAAACAGGGGGAATTCACCCCTCCACTTT. This gives the protein CAISENRGNSPLHF.